The 26 T cell receptor beta chains below come from one sample, sequenced in a study of blood T cells in healthy people across ages. The second PCR ran roughly 6 to 12 cycles with a sample-barcoded 5' primer and J-beta primers. Each CDR3 protein is one row after TCRdb ran MiXCR on the 5' RACE reads. The sample carries about 780,000 distinct CDR3 sequences, about 45% recorded once. Source material: blood. The source is an elderly man in good health.

Many counts were recorded for this clonotype. The chain carries TRBV29-1 and TRBJ2-1; D is perhaps TRBD2 (5 bases). The germline V gene has CDR1 SQVTM and CDR2 ANQGSEA. The CDR3 loop spans 17 amino acids. V lost 6 bases and J 0 bases, leaving 21 bases between the germline ends. Here the CDR3 reads CSVDGMDVINSYNEQFF. The CDR3 nucleotides are TGCAGCGTAGACGGGATGGACGTTATTAACTCCTACAATGAGCAGTTCTTC.

This clonotype has more than one count but fewer than ten. The CDR3 region has the DNA TGCGCCAGCAGCTTGGACTATGCCGGGGAGCTGTTTTTT. It is translated as CASSLDYAGELFF. The chain has TRBV5-1 and TRBJ2-2; D uncertain. Deletions cut 0 bases from V and 6 bases from J, with 6 bases between. The length of the CDR3 is 13 residues. CDR1 SGHRS and CDR2 YFSETQ come from the germline V gene.

This clonotype has a handful of counts. The V call is TRBV7-2, the J call TRBJ2-3; TRBD2 aligns across 9 bases. The CDR3 is made up of 15 amino acids. CDR1 and CDR2 from the germline V gene are SGHTA and FQGNSA. V gave up 6 bases and J gave up 5 bases; unmatched junction bases: 9. CDR3 in amino acids: CASSSAGGLGDTQYF. The CDR3 DNA is TGTGCCAGCAGTTCAGCGGGAGGTCTGGGAGATACGCAGTATTTT.

This clonotype was detected many times. This chain links TRBV28 with TRBJ2-6; either TRBD1 or TRBD2 may supply D (5 bases each). Germline V lookup: CDR1 MDHEN, CDR2 SYDVKM. The V end was cut by 7 bases, the J end by 0 bases, with 16 bases between. The CDR3 totals 17 residues. The CDR3 DNA reads as TGTGCCAGCACGCAACCGGGACGGTCCTCTGGGGCCAACGTCCTGACTTTC. This codes for CASTQPGRSSGANVLTF. Full variable domain (outside the CDR3, taken from reference TRBV28 and TRBJ2-6): DVKVTQSSRYLVKRTGEKVFLECVQDMDHENMFWYRQDPGLGLRLIYFSYDVKMKEKGDIPEGYSVSREKKERFSLILESASTNQTSMYLCASTQPGRSSGANVLTFGAGSRLTVL.

This clonotype was recorded a few times. This chain links TRBV6-6 with TRBJ1-2; D unclear. The CDR3 is made up of 15 amino acids. Germline V gene data show CDR1 as MNHNY and CDR2 as SVGAGI (reference sequence). The germline V and J ends were trimmed by 6 bases and 2 bases, with 16 bases remaining between them. DNA of the CDR3: TGTGCCAGCAGACGAGATCGTGAGTTGAACTATGGCTACACCTTC. It translates to CASRRDRELNYGYTF.

The CDR3 loop reads CATSDFSTSGSYNEQFF. CDR3 DNA sequence: TGTGCCACCAGTGATTTTTCTACTAGCGGGTCCTACAATGAGCAGTTCTTC. V gene TRBV24-1 combines with J gene TRBJ2-1; 9 bases match TRBD2. This CDR3 has 17 residues. The J segment lost 1 base and the V segment lost 1 base, leaving 4 bases of the junction unmatched. Germline V CDR1 and CDR2: KGHDR, SFDVKD.

A remark on this clonotype: A clone one base away is much larger, so this may be a read error. This chain uses TRBV15 with TRBJ2-5; the match to TRBD1 covers 8 bases. This CDR3 comprises 14 residues. The germline gives CDR1 LNHNV, CDR2 YYDKDF (reference sequence). The chain's CDR3 is CATNRTRGLETQYF. In nucleotides, the CDR3 is TGTGCCACCAACAGAACCAGGGGGCTGGAGACCCAGTACTTC. Complete variable domain (other parts from reference TRBV15 and TRBJ2-5): DAMVIQNPRYQVTQFGKPVTLSCSQTLNHNVMYWYQQKSSQAPKLLFHYYDKDFNNEADTPDNFQSRRPNTSFCFLDIRSPGLGDTAMYLCATNRTRGLETQYFGPGTRLLVL.

This clonotype was seen many times. This chain joins TRBV12-3 or TRBV12-4 and TRBJ2-4; 7 bases fit TRBD2. The V segment lost 6 bases and the J segment 0 bases; nucleotides outside the gene matches: 5. CDR3 length equals 15 residues. Written as DNA, the CDR3 is TGTGCCAGCAGCCCGCGGGAGAGAGCCAAAAACATTCAGTACTTC. It specifies CASSPRERAKNIQYF.

The V and J genes are TRBV6-5 and TRBJ1-2; D may be TRBD1 (6 bases). V was cut by 6 bases and J by 0 bases, with 8 bases left in between. Germline V gene lookup returns CDR1 MNHEY and CDR2 SVGAGI. CDR3 length equals 13 residues. The chain's CDR3 is CASSNRANYGYTF. The DNA of the CDR3 is TGTGCCAGCAGCAACAGGGCTAACTATGGCTACACCTTC.

The rearrangement uses TRBV7-3 and TRBJ2-1; TRBD2 matches 7 bases. CDR1 is SGHTA, CDR2 FQGTGA, per germline. The CDR3 length is 15 residues. V lost 5 bases, J lost 3 bases, and 7 bases stayed unmatched. The CDR3 spells CASSPVRTSYNEQFF. CDR3 coding DNA: TGTGCCAGCAGCCCCGTCCGGACTAGCTACAATGAGCAGTTCTTC.

The sample holds one count of this clonotype. V gene TRBV4-2 combines with J gene TRBJ2-3, with TRBD2 identical over 7 bases. CDR1 and CDR2 (germline): LGHNA, YNFKEQ. The V and J ends lost 3 bases and 5 bases, in that order; junction bases with no gene match: 14. This CDR3 region has 17 residues. DNA of the CDR3: TGTGCCAGCAGCCACCCCCGGACTAGGACCCCGGGAGATACGCAGTATTTT. Protein: CASSHPRTRTPGDTQYF.

The chain employs TRBV6-2 or TRBV6-3 and TRBJ1-5; the D is unclear. Trimming removed 2 bases from V and 6 bases from J, with 11 bases in between. The CDR3 extends over 14 amino acids. Germline V lookup: CDR1 MNHEY, CDR2 SVGEGT. CDR3 sequence: CASSYRLGLQPQHF. CDR3 coding DNA: TGTGCCAGCAGTTACAGGCTCGGGCTTCAGCCCCAGCATTTT.

This rearrangement joins TRBV13 to TRBJ1-2; 7 bases are shared with TRBD1. Trimming took 3 bases from V and 2 from J; bases not matched to a gene: 9. The CDR3 contains 16 residues. Germline CDR1 reads PRHDT; CDR2 reads FYEKMQ (reference sequence). CDR3 sequence: CASSLGGQDINYGYTF. The CDR3 nucleotides are TGTGCCAGCAGCTTGGGCGGACAGGACATAAACTATGGCTACACCTTC.

The genes are TRBV7-9 and TRBJ2-1; D possibly corresponds to TRBD1 (6 bases). From germline, CDR1 is SEHNR and CDR2 FQNEAQ (reference sequence). Trimming removed 8 bases from V and 7 bases from J, with 15 bases in between. This CDR3 is 13 amino acids long. The CDR3: CASRDILGNEQFF. The CDR3 DNA sequence: TGTGCCAGCCGGGACATCCTTGGAAATGAGCAGTTCTTC.

As concerns this clonotype: The junction and the germline gene differ at one end; a read error may be behind it. This chain connects TRBV5-1 to TRBJ2-5; D unclear. Germline lookup yields CDR1 SGHRS and CDR2 YFSETQ. The CDR3 has 15 residues. The chain's CDR3 is CASSLATATQETRYF. The CDR3 DNA sequence: TGCGCCAGCAGCTTGGCCACAGCGACCCAAGAGACCCGGTACTTC.

The chain joins TRBV20-1 to TRBJ2-1, with unresolved D. Germline V lookup: CDR1 DFQATT, CDR2 SNEGSKA (reference sequence). This CDR3 has 14 amino acids. V lost 3 bases, J lost 0 bases, and 9 bases lay in between. CDR3 coding DNA: TGCAGTGCTAGCTCGGCCGGCTCCTACAATGAGCAGTTCTTC. It yields the protein CSASSAGSYNEQFF.

J is TRBJ2-3 and V is TRBV27; D could derive from TRBD1 or TRBD2 (6 bases each). CDR3 length: 14 residues. Germline V CDR1 and CDR2: MNHEY, SMNVEV (reference sequence). With 5 bases removed from V and 6 bases from J, the gap between germline ends came to 15 bases. CDR3 amino acids: CASSPWGAADTQYF. The DNA of the CDR3 is TGTGCCAGCAGTCCTTGGGGGGCAGCGGATACGCAGTATTTT.

This clonotype was observed many times. The chain combines TRBV9 with TRBJ1-2; D is unresolved. The CDR3 consists of 14 residues. The ends were cut back, 3 bases at V and 4 bases at J, with 13 bases in the middle. CDR1 is SGDLS, CDR2 YYNGEE, per germline. As DNA, the CDR3 is TGTGCCAGCAGCGCTCTGTCGGGAGGCTATGGCTACACCTTC. This codes for CASSALSGGYGYTF.

The V and J genes are TRBV12-3 or TRBV12-4 and TRBJ2-4, with a weak D call TRBD2 (5 bases). The closer fit of TRBJ2-7 to the DNA end suggests the J call may be wrong. The CDR3 consists of 13 residues. CDR3 nucleotides: TGTGCCAGCAGTTTTGGAGGTAATGCCGAGCAGTACTTC. Translating it yields CASSFGGNAEQYF.

At least ten counts were recorded for this clonotype. This chain uses TRBV7-2 with TRBJ2-7; no reliable D call. V lost 5 bases and J lost 4, with 12 bases in between. The CDR3 length is 13 residues. CDR1 is SGHTA, CDR2 FQGNSA, per germline. The CDR3, as DNA: TGTGCCAGCAGCCCGGACGGTTTTTACGAGCAGTACTTC. Amino acids: CASSPDGFYEQYF.

The V gene is TRBV29-1, the J gene TRBJ2-3, with TRBD2 identical over 9 bases. This CDR3 has 15 amino acids. The germline V gene has CDR1 SQVTM and CDR2 ANQGSEA. With V trimmed by 4 bases and J by 4 bases, 9 bases remained unmatched. CDR3 DNA sequence: TGCAGCGTTGGATGGCTAGCGGGAATGGCAGATACGCAGTATTTT. This sequence encodes CSVGWLAGMADTQYF.

This clonotype has more than one count but fewer than ten. The chain couples TRBV7-9 to TRBJ2-1; no reliable D call. The CDR3 is made up of 16 amino acids. The germline CDR1 and CDR2 sequences are SEHNR and FQNEAQ (reference sequence). V was cut by 2 bases and J by 0 bases, with 11 bases left in between. CDR3 amino acids: CASSLKVGYSYNEQFF. CDR3 nucleotide sequence: TGTGCCAGCAGCTTAAAAGTAGGTTACTCCTACAATGAGCAGTTCTTC.

This clonotype has a handful of counts. A much larger clone lies a single base off, so this may be a read error. The chain joins TRBV7-2 to TRBJ2-1; D unresolved. The CDR3 runs to 13 residues. Germline V lookup: CDR1 SGHTA, CDR2 FQGNSA. The CDR3 DNA follows: TGTGCCCGCAGCTTAAGCACCAACAATGAGCAGTTCTTC. Protein product: CARSLSTNNEQFF. Using reference TRBV7-2 and TRBJ2-1 for the parts outside the CDR3, the full variable domain is GAGVSQSPSNKVTEKGKDVELRCDPISGHTALYWYRQSLGQGLEFLIYFQGNSAPDKSGLPSDRFSAERTGGSVSTLTIQRTQQEDSAVYLCARSLSTNNEQFFGPGTRLTVL.

This clonotype was recorded a few times. V is TRBV20-1 and J is TRBJ2-7; 11 bases align to TRBD2. Germline V gives CDR1 DFQATT, CDR2 SNEGSKA (reference sequence). V was pared by 3 bases and J by 4 bases, with 2 bases of the junction left unmatched. There are 13 residues in the CDR3. The CDR3 sequence is CSARGLAEYEQYF. The DNA of the CDR3 is TGCAGTGCTAGGGGACTAGCGGAGTACGAGCAGTACTTC.

There are a few counts of this clonotype. The genes are TRBV20-1 and TRBJ2-1, with 7 nucleotides matching TRBD1. V was pared by 4 bases and J by 3 bases, with 6 bases of the junction left unmatched. The germline gives CDR1 DFQATT, CDR2 SNEGSKA (reference sequence). The CDR3 is 14 amino acids. This chain's CDR3 is CSATDRLGYNEQFF. The CDR3, as DNA: TGCAGTGCTACGGACAGGTTGGGCTACAATGAGCAGTTCTTC.

The chain carries TRBV6-5 and TRBJ2-7; 12 bases line up with TRBD2. The CDR3 sequence is 14 residues long. The trim removed 6 bases at V and 5 bases at J, leaving 5 bases unmatched. Germline CDR1 is MNHEY and CDR2 is SVGAGI. The CDR3 coding sequence is TGTGCCAGCAGCAAGACTAGCGGGAGCCACGAGCAGTACTTC. It encodes CASSKTSGSHEQYF.